This T cell receptor (beta chain) was observed in a study of blood T cells in healthy people across ages. CDR3 length equals 15 residues. V was shortened by 4 bases and J by 3 bases, with 15 bases between the two germline ends. Looked up from germline, CDR1 is DFQATT and CDR2 is SNEGSKA (reference sequence). For this clonotype: The antigen remains undetermined.

The second PCR ran roughly 6 to 11 cycles with a sample-barcoded 5' primer and J-beta primers. The template-switch adaptor was a 5' adaptor with 12 random nucleotides. It tagged each cDNA molecule. TCRdb recomputed calls from the 5' RACE reads with MiXCR, one row per CDR3 protein. The data show 1.8 million or so distinct CDR3 sequences, roughly two fifths seen once. Findings and caveats of the study: Observed TCR beta diversity per million T cells went down as age went up. This fall followed a roughly linear course with age. Compared with aged donors, long-lived donors showed fewer expanded clones, suggesting selection. Nothing was known about donor CMV status, and this possibly confounded expanded clonotype changes.

This chain joins TRBV20-1 and TRBJ1-4, with no clear D. This clonotype was obtained from a human donor in good health. Sequencing was done on a sample of blood. CDR3 coding DNA: TGCAGTGCTATGACTGCTCGGACCGCTAATGAAAAACTGTTTTTT. It codes for CSAMTARTANEKLFF.